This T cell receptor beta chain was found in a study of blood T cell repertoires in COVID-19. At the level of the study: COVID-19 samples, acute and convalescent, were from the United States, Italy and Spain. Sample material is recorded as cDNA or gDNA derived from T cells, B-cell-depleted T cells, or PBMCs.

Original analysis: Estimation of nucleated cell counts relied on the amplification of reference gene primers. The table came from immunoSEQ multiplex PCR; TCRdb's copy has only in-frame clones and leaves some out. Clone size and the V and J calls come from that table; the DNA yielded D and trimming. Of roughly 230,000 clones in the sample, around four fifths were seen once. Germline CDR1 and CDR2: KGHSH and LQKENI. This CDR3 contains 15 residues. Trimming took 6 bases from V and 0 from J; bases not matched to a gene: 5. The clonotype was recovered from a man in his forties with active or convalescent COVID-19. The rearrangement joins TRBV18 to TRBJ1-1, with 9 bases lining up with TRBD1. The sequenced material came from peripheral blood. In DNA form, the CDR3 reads TGTGCCAGCTCGCCGGACAGGGGAATGAACACTGAAGCTTTCTTT. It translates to CASSPDRGMNTEAFF.